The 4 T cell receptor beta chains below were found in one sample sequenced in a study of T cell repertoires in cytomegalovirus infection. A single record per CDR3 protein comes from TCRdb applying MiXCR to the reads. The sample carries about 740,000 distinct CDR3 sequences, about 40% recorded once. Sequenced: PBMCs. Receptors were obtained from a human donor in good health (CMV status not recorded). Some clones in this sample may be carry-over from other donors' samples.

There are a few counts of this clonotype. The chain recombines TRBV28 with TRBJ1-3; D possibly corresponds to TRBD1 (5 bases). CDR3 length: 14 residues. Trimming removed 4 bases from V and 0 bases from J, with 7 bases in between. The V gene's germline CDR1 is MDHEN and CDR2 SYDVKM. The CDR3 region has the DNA TGTGCCAGCAGTTGGAGGGGCTCTGGAAACACCATATATTTT. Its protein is CASSWRGSGNTIYF.

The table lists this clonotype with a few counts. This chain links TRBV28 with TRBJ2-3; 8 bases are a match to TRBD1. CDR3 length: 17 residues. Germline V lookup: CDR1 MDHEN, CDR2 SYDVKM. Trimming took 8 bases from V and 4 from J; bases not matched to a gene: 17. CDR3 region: CASPPARGLRVSDTQYF. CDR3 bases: TGTGCCAGCCCGCCAGCCAGGGGGCTAAGGGTGTCAGATACGCAGTATTTT.

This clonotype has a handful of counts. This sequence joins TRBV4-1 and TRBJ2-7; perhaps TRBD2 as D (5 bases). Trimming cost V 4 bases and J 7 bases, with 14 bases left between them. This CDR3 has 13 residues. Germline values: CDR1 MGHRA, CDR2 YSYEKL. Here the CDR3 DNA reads TGCGCCAGCAGCCCTCTAGCAATGGAGGAGCAGTACTTC. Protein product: CASSPLAMEEQYF.

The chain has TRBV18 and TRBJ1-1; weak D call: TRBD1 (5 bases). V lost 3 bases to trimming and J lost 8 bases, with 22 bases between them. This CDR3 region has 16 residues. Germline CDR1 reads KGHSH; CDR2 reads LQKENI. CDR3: CASSPGTLSTSGEAFF. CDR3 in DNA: TGTGCCAGCTCACCGGGGACGCTTTCAACCTCCGGGGAAGCTTTCTTT.